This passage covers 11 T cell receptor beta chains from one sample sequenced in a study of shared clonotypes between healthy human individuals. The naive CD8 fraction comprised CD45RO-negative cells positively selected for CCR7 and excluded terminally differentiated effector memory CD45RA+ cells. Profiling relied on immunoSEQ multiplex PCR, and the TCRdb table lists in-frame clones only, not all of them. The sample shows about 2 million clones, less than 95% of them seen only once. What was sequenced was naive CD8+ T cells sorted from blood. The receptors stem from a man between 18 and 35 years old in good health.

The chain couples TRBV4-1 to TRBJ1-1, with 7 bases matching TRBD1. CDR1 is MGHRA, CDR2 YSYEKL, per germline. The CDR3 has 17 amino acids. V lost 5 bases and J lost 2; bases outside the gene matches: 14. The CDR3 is CASSTTVPGQFNTEAFF. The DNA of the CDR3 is TGCGCCAGCAGCACTACTGTACCGGGACAGTTTAACACTGAAGCTTTCTTT.

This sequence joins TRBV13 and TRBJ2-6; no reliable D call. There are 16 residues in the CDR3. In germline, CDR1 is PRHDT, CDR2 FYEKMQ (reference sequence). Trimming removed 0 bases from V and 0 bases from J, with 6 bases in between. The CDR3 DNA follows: TGTGCCAGCAGCTTAGGGACCCCCTCTGGGGCCAACGTCCTGACTTTC. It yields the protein CASSLGTPSGANVLTF.

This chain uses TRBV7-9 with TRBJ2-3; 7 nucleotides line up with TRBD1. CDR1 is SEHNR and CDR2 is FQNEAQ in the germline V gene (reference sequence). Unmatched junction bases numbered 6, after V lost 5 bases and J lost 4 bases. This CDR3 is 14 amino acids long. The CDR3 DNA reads TGTGCCAGCAGCCGGGACAGCGACCCAGATACGCAGTATTTT. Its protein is CASSRDSDPDTQYF.

The CDR3 reads CATSRGTAANEKLFF. DNA for the CDR3: TGTGCCACCAGCAGAGGGACAGCCGCAAATGAAAAACTGTTTTTT. The rearrangement links TRBV15 to TRBJ1-4; D perhaps matches TRBD1 (6 bases). Germline V gene lookup returns CDR1 LNHNV and CDR2 YYDKDF (reference sequence). This CDR3 is 15 amino acids long. V was cut by 1 base and J by 5 bases, with 11 bases left in between.

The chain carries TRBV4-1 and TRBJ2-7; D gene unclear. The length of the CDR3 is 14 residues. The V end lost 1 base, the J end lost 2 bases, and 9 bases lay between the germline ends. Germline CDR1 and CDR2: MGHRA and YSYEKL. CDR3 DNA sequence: TGCGCCAGCAGCCAAGTGGAGCACGCCTACGAGCAGTACTTC. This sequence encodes CASSQVEHAYEQYF.

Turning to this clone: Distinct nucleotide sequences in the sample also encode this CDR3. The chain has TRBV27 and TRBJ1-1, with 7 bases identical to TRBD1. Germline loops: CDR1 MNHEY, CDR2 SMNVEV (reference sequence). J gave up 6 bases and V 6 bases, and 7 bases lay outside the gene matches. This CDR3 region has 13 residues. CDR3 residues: CASSLGGTAEAFF. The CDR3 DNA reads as TGTGCCAGCAGCTTAGGTGGGACAGCTGAAGCTTTCTTT.

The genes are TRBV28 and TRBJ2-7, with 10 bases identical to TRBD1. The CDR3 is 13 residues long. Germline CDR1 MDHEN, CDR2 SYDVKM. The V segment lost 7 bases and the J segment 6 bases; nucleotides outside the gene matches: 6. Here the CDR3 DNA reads TGTGCCAGCACCGGGACAGGGGATCGCGAGCAGTACTTC. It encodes CASTGTGDREQYF.

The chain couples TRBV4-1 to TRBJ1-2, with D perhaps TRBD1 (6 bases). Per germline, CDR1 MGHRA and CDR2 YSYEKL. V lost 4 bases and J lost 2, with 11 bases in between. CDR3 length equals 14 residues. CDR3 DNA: TGCGCCAGCAGCCCTGGGACACCAAACTATGGCTACACCTTC. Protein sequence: CASSPGTPNYGYTF.

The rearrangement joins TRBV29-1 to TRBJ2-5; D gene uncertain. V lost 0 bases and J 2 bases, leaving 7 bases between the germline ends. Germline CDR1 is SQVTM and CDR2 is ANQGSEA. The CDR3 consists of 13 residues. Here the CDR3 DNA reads TGCAGCGTTGAAGAGACAAAACAAGAGACCCAGTACTTC. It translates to CSVEETKQETQYF.

The CDR3 here is CAISETRGEAFF. The DNA for the CDR3 is TGTGCCATCAGTGAGACCCGGGGAGAAGCTTTCTTT. V gene TRBV10-3 combines with J gene TRBJ1-1; D is ambiguous. The V end was cut by 2 bases, the J end by 8 bases, with 9 bases between. The germline V gene encodes CDR1 ENHRY and CDR2 SYGVKD. This CDR3 spans 12 amino acids.

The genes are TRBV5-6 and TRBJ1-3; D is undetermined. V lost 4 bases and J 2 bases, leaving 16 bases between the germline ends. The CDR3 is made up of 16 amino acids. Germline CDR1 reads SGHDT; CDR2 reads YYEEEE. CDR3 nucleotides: TGTGCCAGCAGCAGCCGCGGCCAGGCAACTGGAAACACCATATATTTT. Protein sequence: CASSSRGQATGNTIYF.